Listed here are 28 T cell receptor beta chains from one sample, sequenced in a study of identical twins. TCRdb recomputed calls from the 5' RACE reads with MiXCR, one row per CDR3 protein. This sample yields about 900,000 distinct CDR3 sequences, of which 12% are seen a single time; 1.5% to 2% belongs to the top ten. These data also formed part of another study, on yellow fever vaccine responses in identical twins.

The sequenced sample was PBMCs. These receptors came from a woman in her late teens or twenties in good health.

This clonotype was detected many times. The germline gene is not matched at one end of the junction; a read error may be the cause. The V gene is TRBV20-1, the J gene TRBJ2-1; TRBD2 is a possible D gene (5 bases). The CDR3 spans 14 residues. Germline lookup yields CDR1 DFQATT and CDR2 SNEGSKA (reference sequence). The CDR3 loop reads CSAGDSRVYNEQFF. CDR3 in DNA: TGCAGTGCTGGAGATTCGAGGGTGTACAATGAGCAGTTCTTC.

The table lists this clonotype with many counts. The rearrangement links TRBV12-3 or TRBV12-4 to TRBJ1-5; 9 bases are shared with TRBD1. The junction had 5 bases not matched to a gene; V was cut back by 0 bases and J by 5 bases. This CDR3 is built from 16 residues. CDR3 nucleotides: TGTGCCAGCAGTTTAGCGCTAACAGGGGGCTATCAGCCCCAGCATTTT. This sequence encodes CASSLALTGGYQPQHF.

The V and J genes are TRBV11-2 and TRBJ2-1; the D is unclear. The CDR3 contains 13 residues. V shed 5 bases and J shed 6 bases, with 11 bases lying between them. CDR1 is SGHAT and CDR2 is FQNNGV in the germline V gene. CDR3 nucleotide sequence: TGTGCCAGCAGCCTGGACCGCCCCAATGAGCAGTTCTTC. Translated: CASSLDRPNEQFF.

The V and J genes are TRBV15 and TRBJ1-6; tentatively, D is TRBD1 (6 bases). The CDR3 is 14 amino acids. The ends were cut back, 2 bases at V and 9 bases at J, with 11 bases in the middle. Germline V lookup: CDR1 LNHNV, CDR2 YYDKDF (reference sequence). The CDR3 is CATSRQGFSSPLHF. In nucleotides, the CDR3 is TGTGCCACCAGCAGACAGGGGTTTAGTTCACCCCTCCACTTT.

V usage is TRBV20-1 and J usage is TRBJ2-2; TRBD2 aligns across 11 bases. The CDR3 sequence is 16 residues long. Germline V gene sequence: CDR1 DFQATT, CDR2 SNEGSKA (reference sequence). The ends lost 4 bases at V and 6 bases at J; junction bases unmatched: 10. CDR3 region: CSAKRPGTSGAGELFF. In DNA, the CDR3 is TGCAGTGCTAAAAGACCCGGGACTAGCGGAGCCGGGGAGCTGTTTTTT.

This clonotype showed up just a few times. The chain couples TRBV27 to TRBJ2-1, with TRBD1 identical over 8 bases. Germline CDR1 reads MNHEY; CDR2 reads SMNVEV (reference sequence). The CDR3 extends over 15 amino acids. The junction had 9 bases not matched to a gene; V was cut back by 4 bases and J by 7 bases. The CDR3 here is CASSYWTGKLNEQFF. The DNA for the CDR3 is TGTGCCAGCAGTTATTGGACAGGGAAACTAAATGAGCAGTTCTTC.

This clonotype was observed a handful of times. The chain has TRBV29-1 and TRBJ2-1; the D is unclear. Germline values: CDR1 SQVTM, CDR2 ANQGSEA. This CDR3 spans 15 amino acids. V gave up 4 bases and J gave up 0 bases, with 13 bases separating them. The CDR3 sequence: CSVGRLEPSYNEQFF. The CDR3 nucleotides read TGCAGCGTTGGGCGTTTGGAGCCCTCCTACAATGAGCAGTTCTTC.

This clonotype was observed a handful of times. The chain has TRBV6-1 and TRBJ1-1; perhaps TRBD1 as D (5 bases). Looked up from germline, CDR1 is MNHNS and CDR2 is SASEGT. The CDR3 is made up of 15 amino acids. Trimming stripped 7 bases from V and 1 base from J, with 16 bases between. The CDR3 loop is CASTLEGTGNTEAFF. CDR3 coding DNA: TGTGCCAGCACCTTAGAGGGGACGGGGAACACTGAAGCTTTCTTT.

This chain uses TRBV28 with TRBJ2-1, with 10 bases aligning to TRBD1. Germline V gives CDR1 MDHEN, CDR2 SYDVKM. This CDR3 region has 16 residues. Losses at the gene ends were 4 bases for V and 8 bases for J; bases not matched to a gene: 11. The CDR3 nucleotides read TGTGCCAGCAGTTCAGCCGGGACAGGGGTGGGGGATGAGCAGTTCTTC. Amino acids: CASSSAGTGVGDEQFF.

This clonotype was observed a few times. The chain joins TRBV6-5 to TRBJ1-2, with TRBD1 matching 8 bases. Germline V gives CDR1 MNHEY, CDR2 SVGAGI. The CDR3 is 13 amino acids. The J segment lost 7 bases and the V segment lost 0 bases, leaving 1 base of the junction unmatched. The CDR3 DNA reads TGTGCCAGCAGTTACTCGGGGACAGGTGGCTACACCTTC. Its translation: CASSYSGTGGYTF.

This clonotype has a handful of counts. The CDR3 loop is CSARDIKGFYTGELFF. CDR3 coding DNA: TGCAGTGCTAGAGACATTAAGGGATTTTACACCGGGGAGCTGTTTTTT. The rearrangement joins TRBV20-1 to TRBJ2-2; D not resolved. CDR3 length: 16 amino acids. Germline loops: CDR1 DFQATT, CDR2 SNEGSKA (reference sequence). Trimming shortened V by 0 bases and J by 3 bases, and 14 bases separated the two germline ends.

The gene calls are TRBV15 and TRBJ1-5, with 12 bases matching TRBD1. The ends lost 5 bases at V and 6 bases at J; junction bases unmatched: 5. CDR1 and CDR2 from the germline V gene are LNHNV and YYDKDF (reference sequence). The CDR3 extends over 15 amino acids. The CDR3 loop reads CATSGDRGLFQPQHF. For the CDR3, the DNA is TGTGCCACCAGCGGGGACAGGGGGCTATTTCAGCCCCAGCATTTT.

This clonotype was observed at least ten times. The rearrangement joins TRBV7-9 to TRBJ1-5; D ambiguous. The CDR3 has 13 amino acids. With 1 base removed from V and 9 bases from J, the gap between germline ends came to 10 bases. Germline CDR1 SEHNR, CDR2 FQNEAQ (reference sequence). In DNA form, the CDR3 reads TGTGCCAGCAGCTTAGGGCCGGGTGTGCCCCAGCATTTT. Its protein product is CASSLGPGVPQHF.

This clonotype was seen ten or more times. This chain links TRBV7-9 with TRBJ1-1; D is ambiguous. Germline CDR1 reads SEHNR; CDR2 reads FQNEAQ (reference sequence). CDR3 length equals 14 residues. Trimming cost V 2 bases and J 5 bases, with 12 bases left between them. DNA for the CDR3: TGTGCCAGCAGCTTACCCCCGCATAGGACTGAAGCTTTCTTT. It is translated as CASSLPPHRTEAFF.

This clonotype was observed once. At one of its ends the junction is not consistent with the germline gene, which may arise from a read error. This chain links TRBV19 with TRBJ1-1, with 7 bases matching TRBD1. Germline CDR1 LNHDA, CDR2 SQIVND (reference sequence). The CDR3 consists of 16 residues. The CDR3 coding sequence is TGTGCCAGTAGTCAGAAGAGGGACAGCCTGAACACTGAAGTTTTCTTT. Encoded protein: CASSQKRDSLNTEVFF.

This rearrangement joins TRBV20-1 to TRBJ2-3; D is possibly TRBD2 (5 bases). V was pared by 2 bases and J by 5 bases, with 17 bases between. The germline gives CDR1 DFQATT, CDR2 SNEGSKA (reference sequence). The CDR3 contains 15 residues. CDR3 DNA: TGCAGTGCTAGAAGGCCCCCACGGGATGGAGATACGCAGTATTTT. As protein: CSARRPPRDGDTQYF.

DNA for the CDR3: TGCGCCAGCTGCGATAGCGGGATCCTCAATGAGCAGTTCTTC. The encoded protein is CASCDSGILNEQFF. The rearrangement links TRBV10-2 to TRBJ2-1; 8 bases agree with TRBD2. V lost 8 bases and J lost 6; bases outside the gene matches: 9. The CDR3 length is 14 residues. Germline CDR1 is WSHSY and CDR2 is SAAADI.

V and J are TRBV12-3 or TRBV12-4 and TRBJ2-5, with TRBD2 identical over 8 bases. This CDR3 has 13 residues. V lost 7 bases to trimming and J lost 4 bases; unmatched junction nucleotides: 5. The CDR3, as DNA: TGTGCCAGCACACCCGGACTAGCAGAGACCCAGTACTTC. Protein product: CASTPGLAETQYF.

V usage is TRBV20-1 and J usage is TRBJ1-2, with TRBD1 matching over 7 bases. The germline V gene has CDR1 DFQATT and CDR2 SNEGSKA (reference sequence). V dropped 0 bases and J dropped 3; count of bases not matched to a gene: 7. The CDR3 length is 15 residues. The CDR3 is CSARDRGSIDYGYTF. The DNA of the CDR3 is TGCAGTGCTAGAGACAGGGGGAGTATAGACTATGGCTACACCTTC.

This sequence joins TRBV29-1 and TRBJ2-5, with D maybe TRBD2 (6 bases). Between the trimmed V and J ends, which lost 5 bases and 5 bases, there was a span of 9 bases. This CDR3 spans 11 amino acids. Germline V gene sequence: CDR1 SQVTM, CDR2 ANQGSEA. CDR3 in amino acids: CSVILAETQYF. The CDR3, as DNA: TGCAGCGTTATCCTAGCGGAGACCCAGTACTTC.

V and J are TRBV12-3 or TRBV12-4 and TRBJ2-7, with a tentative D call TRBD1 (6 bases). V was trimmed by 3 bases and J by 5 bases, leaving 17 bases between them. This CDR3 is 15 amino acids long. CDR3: CASSFLSGQGHEQYF. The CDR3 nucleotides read TGTGCCAGCAGTTTTCTGTCGGGTCAGGGGCACGAGCAGTACTTC.

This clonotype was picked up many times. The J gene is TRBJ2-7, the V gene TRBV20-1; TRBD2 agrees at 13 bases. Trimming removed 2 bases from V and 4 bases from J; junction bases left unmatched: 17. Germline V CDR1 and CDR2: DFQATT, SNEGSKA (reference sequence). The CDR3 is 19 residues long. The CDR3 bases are TGCAGTGCTAGAACCCTAACTAGCGGGAGGGCCTCCACAGGGTACGAGCAGTACTTC. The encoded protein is CSARTLTSGRASTGYEQYF.

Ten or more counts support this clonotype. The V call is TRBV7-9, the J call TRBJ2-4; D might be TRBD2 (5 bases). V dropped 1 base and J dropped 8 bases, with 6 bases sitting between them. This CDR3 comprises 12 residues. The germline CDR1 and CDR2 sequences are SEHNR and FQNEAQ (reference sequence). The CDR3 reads CASSLVEDIQYF. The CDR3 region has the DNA TGTGCCAGCAGCTTAGTGGAGGACATTCAGTACTTC.

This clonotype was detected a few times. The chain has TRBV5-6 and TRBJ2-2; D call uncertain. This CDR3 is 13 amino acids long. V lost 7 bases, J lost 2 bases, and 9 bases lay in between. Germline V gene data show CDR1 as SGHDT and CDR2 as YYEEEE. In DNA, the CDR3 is TGTGCCAGCGTCCTCCGAAACACCGGGGAGCTGTTTTTT. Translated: CASVLRNTGELFF.

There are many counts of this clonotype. The CDR3 DNA follows: TGCGCCAGCAGCCAACAGGACCGTGGAAACACCATATATTTT. It is translated as CASSQQDRGNTIYF. The chain uses TRBV5-1 and TRBJ1-3; tentatively, D is TRBD1 (5 bases). V was pared by 4 bases and J by 3 bases, with 11 bases between. This CDR3 comprises 14 residues. Germline V lookup: CDR1 SGHRS, CDR2 YFSETQ.

In nucleotides, the CDR3 is TGTGCCACCCGGGCCAAAGAGACCGGGGAGCTGTTTTTT. Translating it yields CATRAKETGELFF. The gene calls are TRBV24-1 and TRBJ2-2; D is ambiguous. Per germline, CDR1 KGHDR and CDR2 SFDVKD. V was trimmed by 9 bases and J by 5 bases, leaving 12 bases between them. This CDR3 has 13 residues.

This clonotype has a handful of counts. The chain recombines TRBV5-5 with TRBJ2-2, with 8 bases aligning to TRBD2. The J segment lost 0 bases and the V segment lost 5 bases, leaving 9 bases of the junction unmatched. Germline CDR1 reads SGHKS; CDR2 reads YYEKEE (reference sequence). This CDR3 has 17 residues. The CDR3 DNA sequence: TGTGCCAGCAGGATTGGTTGGCGGGGGGCGAACACCGGGGAGCTGTTTTTT. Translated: CASRIGWRGANTGELFF.

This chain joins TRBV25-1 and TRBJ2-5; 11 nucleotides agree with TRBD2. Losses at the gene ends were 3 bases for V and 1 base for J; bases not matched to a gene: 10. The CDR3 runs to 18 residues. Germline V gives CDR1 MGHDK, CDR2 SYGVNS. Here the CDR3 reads CASSEPRRLAGIQETQYF. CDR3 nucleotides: TGTGCCAGCAGTGAGCCCCGAAGACTAGCGGGGATCCAAGAGACCCAGTACTTC.